A single sample gave rise to the 30 T cell receptor beta chains below, sequenced in a study of shared clonotypes between healthy human individuals. TCRdb's table, derived via immunoSEQ multiplex PCR, lists solely in-frame clones and lacks some. The data show about 2,500,000 clones, approximately 92% seen once. The material sequenced was naive CD4+ T cells sorted from blood. The subset is: CD45RA+ positively selected. The receptors shown here come from a man between 18 and 35 years old in good health.

This chain links TRBV2 with TRBJ2-7; maybe TRBD1 (6 bases). Trimming removed 6 bases at V and 4 bases at J, with 13 bases between. The CDR3 has 13 amino acids. Germline V gene sequence: CDR1 SNHLY, CDR2 FYNNEI. The CDR3 region is CASSLGGMYEQYF. Written as DNA, the CDR3 is TGTGCCAGCAGCCTAGGGGGTATGTACGAGCAGTACTTC.

The chain combines TRBV7-9 with TRBJ2-3, with D uncertain. Trimming took 5 bases from V and 2 from J, leaving 8 bases between them. Looked up from germline, CDR1 is SEHNR and CDR2 is FQNEAQ (reference sequence). The CDR3 loop spans 13 amino acids. Written as DNA, the CDR3 is TGTGCCAGCAGCCCCCAGCCCACAGATACGCAGTATTTT. Its translation: CASSPQPTDTQYF.

This clone was found a few times. Other DNA sequences of this sample code for an identical CDR3. The genes are TRBV10-1 and TRBJ1-5; D is undetermined. The CDR3 runs 13 residues. Trimming took off 0 bases at V and 6 bases at J, with 6 bases between the two ends. CDR1 WNHNN and CDR2 SYGVQD come from the germline V gene (reference sequence). The CDR3 spells CASSESIGQPQHF. The CDR3 DNA is TGCGCCAGCAGTGAGTCTATAGGTCAGCCCCAGCATTTT.

Of note for this clone: This specimen includes other DNA sequences encoding the same CDR3. The V and J genes are TRBV19 and TRBJ2-7; no firm D call. Trimming removed 6 bases at V and 2 bases at J, with 11 bases between. Germline V gives CDR1 LNHDA, CDR2 SQIVND (reference sequence). The CDR3 contains 13 residues. CDR3 sequence (DNA): TGTGCCAGTAGAAAAGGTGGAGCCTACGAGCAGTACTTC. It translates to CASRKGGAYEQYF.

The chain uses TRBV28 and TRBJ2-6, with TRBD2 as a possible D gene (6 bases). The V gene's germline CDR1 is MDHEN and CDR2 SYDVKM. This CDR3 is built from 14 residues. The germline V and J ends were trimmed by 7 bases and 2 bases, with 9 bases remaining between them. CDR3 sequence reads: CASTRGAGANVLTF. The CDR3 nucleotides read TGTGCCAGCACCCGCGGGGCTGGGGCCAACGTCCTGACTTTC.

To note about this clone: The identical CDR3 is also encoded by other nucleotide sequences in the sample. This rearrangement joins TRBV6-1 to TRBJ1-5, with D uncertain. This CDR3 is built from 13 residues. Germline V gives CDR1 MNHNS, CDR2 SASEGT. V was trimmed by 8 bases and J by 1 base, leaving 9 bases between them. CDR3 DNA sequence: TGTGCCAGCGGTAGGGAAAGCAATCAGCCCCAGCATTTT. This encodes CASGRESNQPQHF.

This chain joins TRBV5-1 and TRBJ2-5; 10 positions agree with TRBD2. This CDR3 has 18 amino acids. Germline values: CDR1 SGHRS, CDR2 YFSETQ. The trim removed 0 bases at V and 0 bases at J, leaving 8 bases unmatched. The DNA of the CDR3 is TGCGCCAGCAGCTTGGTAGGGCTAGCGGGGGCCTACCAAGAGACCCAGTACTTC. It is translated as CASSLVGLAGAYQETQYF.

This chain uses TRBV30 with TRBJ2-2; D gene unclear. The V gene's germline CDR1 is GTSNPN and CDR2 SVGIG (reference sequence). CDR3 length equals 12 residues. The ends were cut back, 3 bases at V and 4 bases at J, with 6 bases in the middle. The CDR3 region has the DNA TGTGCCTGGAGCCCCGGCACCGGGGAGCTGTTTTTT. It codes for CAWSPGTGELFF.

The chain has TRBV4-1 and TRBJ2-5; D possibly corresponds to TRBD1 (5 bases). This CDR3 spans 16 amino acids. Trimming pared 0 bases from V and 5 bases from J, leaving 16 bases between. The germline V gene has CDR1 MGHRA and CDR2 YSYEKL. The CDR3: CASSQDQQGSGETQYF. The CDR3 DNA reads TGCGCCAGCAGCCAAGATCAGCAGGGTTCAGGGGAGACCCAGTACTTC.

The chain uses TRBV7-6 and TRBJ2-7, with no clear D. The CDR3 length is 13 residues. Germline CDR1 SGHVS, CDR2 FNYEAQ. V lost 1 base and J 10 bases, leaving 14 bases between the germline ends. This CDR3 is CASSLGGLLGQYF. The CDR3 DNA reads TGTGCCAGCAGCTTAGGGGGTCTCCTGGGACAGTACTTC. The complete variable domain, with remaining parts taken from reference TRBV7-6 and TRBJ2-7, reads GAGVSQSPRYKVTKRGQDVALRCDPISGHVSLYWYRQALGQGPEFLTYFNYEAQQDKSGLPNDRFSAERPEGSISTLTIQRTEQRDSAMYRCASSLGGLLGQYFGPGTRLTVT.

CDR3 sequence: CASSRAGTPNTEAFF. The CDR3 nucleotides are TGTGCCAGTAGTAGGGCCGGGACACCCAACACTGAAGCTTTCTTT. The chain is built from TRBV19 and TRBJ1-1, with a weak D call TRBD1 (6 bases). The CDR3 extends over 15 amino acids. With 4 bases removed from V and 2 bases from J, the gap between germline ends came to 14 bases. Per germline, CDR1 LNHDA and CDR2 SQIVND (reference sequence).

This sequence joins TRBV5-1 and TRBJ2-7, with a weak D call TRBD1 (6 bases). Trimming shortened V by 1 base and J by 3 bases, and 17 bases separated the two germline ends. The CDR3 sequence is 16 residues long. Germline V gene sequence: CDR1 SGHRS, CDR2 YFSETQ. The CDR3 DNA sequence: TGCGCCAGCAGCTTGCCAACAGGGATTCAAAACTACGAGCAGTACTTC. It translates to CASSLPTGIQNYEQYF.

A word on this clone: In the same sample, other DNA sequences code for this CDR3. The V and J genes are TRBV7-9 and TRBJ1-5; unclear D gene. The CDR3 totals 14 residues. The germline V gene encodes CDR1 SEHNR and CDR2 FQNEAQ (reference sequence). V lost 1 base to trimming and J lost 3 bases, with 7 bases between them. The CDR3 sequence: CASSLGQINQPQHF. The CDR3 DNA reads as TGTGCCAGCAGCTTAGGTCAGATCAATCAGCCCCAGCATTTT.

The rearrangement uses TRBV6-1 and TRBJ1-3; TRBD1 might be the D (5 bases). V gave up 5 bases and J gave up 4 bases, with 9 bases separating them. The CDR3 is 13 residues long. The germline V gene encodes CDR1 MNHNS and CDR2 SASEGT. As DNA, the CDR3 is TGTGCCAGCAGTTCTCGGACAGGAAACACCATATATTTT. As protein: CASSSRTGNTIYF.

The V and J genes are TRBV18 and TRBJ2-5; D might be TRBD1 (6 bases). The CDR3 contains 14 residues. Trimming took off 4 bases at V and 5 bases at J, with 14 bases between the two ends. From germline, CDR1 is KGHSH and CDR2 LQKENI. CDR3 sequence: CASSRKGVLETQYF. The DNA of the CDR3 is TGTGCCAGCTCACGAAAGGGGGTACTGGAGACCCAGTACTTC.

The chain links TRBV28 to TRBJ1-4; 9 nucleotides align to TRBD1. The CDR3 has 18 residues. V lost 6 bases to trimming and J lost 5 bases; unmatched junction nucleotides: 16. Germline lookup yields CDR1 MDHEN and CDR2 SYDVKM. CDR3 loop: CASSPRKDRGLGNEKLFF. Here the CDR3 DNA reads TGTGCCAGCAGCCCACGAAAGGACAGGGGTTTGGGGAATGAAAAACTGTTTTTT.

The genes are TRBV7-2 and TRBJ2-7, with 9 nucleotides matching TRBD1. J was trimmed by 3 bases and V by 3 bases; bases with no gene match: 6. The germline gives CDR1 SGHTA, CDR2 FQGNSA. This CDR3 has 15 amino acids. CDR3 coding DNA: TGTGCCAGCAGCTTTCCGGGACAGGGATACTACGAGCAGTACTTC. Encoded protein: CASSFPGQGYYEQYF. Complete variable domain (other parts from reference TRBV7-2 and TRBJ2-7): GAGVSQSPSNKVTEKGKDVELRCDPISGHTALYWYRQSLGQGLEFLIYFQGNSAPDKSGLPSDRFSAERTGGSVSTLTIQRTQQEDSAVYLCASSFPGQGYYEQYFGPGTRLTVT.

The rearrangement links TRBV7-9 to TRBJ1-5; D is undetermined. CDR3 length equals 14 residues. Per germline, CDR1 SEHNR and CDR2 FQNEAQ (reference sequence). Trimming stripped 4 bases from V and 7 bases from J, with 14 bases between. As DNA, the CDR3 is TGTGCCAGCAGCTCCCCGGAGGATACCCAGCCCCAGCATTTT. It encodes CASSSPEDTQPQHF.

This chain links TRBV9 with TRBJ2-5; 15 bases are a match to TRBD2. The CDR3 length is 17 residues. Trimming removed 3 bases from V and 0 bases from J; junction bases left unmatched: 3. The germline CDR1 and CDR2 sequences are SGDLS and YYNGEE. CDR3: CASSAGTSGGNQETQYF. CDR3 coding DNA: TGTGCCAGCAGCGCAGGGACTAGCGGGGGGAACCAAGAGACCCAGTACTTC.

The chain recombines TRBV20-1 with TRBJ1-2; D not resolved. The CDR3 has 11 residues. Germline loops: CDR1 DFQATT, CDR2 SNEGSKA (reference sequence). V was cut by 4 bases and J by 6 bases, with 9 bases left in between. The CDR3 DNA sequence: TGCAGTGCTACCCAGGAAGATGGCTACACCTTC. This codes for CSATQEDGYTF.

The chain uses TRBV6-1 and TRBJ2-2; 9 bases are a match to TRBD1. Germline values: CDR1 MNHNS, CDR2 SASEGT. The V and J ends lost 4 bases and 6 bases, in that order; junction bases with no gene match: 12. The CDR3 has 17 amino acids. The CDR3 loop reads CASSGGTGNMFAGELFF. The CDR3 coding sequence is TGTGCCAGCAGTGGCGGGACAGGGAATATGTTCGCCGGGGAGCTGTTTTTT.

This clone was seen a few times. The rearrangement links TRBV5-1 to TRBJ2-2, with D maybe TRBD2 (6 bases). Trimming left V 3 bases short and J 1 base short, with 10 bases between. The CDR3 runs 15 residues. CDR1 SGHRS and CDR2 YFSETQ come from the germline V gene. The CDR3 protein is CASSYGSQNTGELFF. In DNA, the CDR3 is TGCGCCAGCAGCTACGGGAGCCAGAACACCGGGGAGCTGTTTTTT.

The chain employs TRBV5-6 and TRBJ2-5; the D is unclear. CDR3 length equals 14 residues. CDR1 and CDR2 from the germline V gene are SGHDT and YYEEEE. V gave up 2 bases and J gave up 6 bases, with 14 bases separating them. The CDR3 loop reads CASSFSDRAQTQYF. The CDR3 DNA follows: TGTGCCAGCAGCTTTTCGGACCGGGCGCAGACCCAGTACTTC.

The chain links TRBV7-9 to TRBJ1-3; no clear D. The germline gives CDR1 SEHNR, CDR2 FQNEAQ (reference sequence). The CDR3 length is 16 residues. The ends were cut back, 2 bases at V and 0 bases at J, with 11 bases in the middle. CDR3 sequence reads: CASSLLLSGSGNTIYF. Written as DNA, the CDR3 is TGTGCCAGCAGCTTACTGTTGTCCGGCTCTGGAAACACCATATATTTT.

The chain couples TRBV10-3 to TRBJ2-7; D remains ambiguous. The CDR3 is 12 residues long. Germline V gene sequence: CDR1 ENHRY, CDR2 SYGVKD. Trimming stripped 0 bases from V and 5 bases from J, with 5 bases between. DNA for the CDR3: TGTGCCATCAGTGAGTCGTTCGACGAGCAGTACTTC. This codes for CAISESFDEQYF.

This rearrangement joins TRBV18 to TRBJ2-7; D possibly matches TRBD1 or TRBD2 (5 bases each). The germline V gene encodes CDR1 KGHSH and CDR2 LQKENI. With 4 bases removed from V and 1 base from J, the gap between germline ends came to 8 bases. CDR3 length: 13 residues. The CDR3 bases are TGTGCCAGCTCACTGGGACCTTCCTACGAGCAGTACTTC. It is translated as CASSLGPSYEQYF.

The chain carries TRBV27 and TRBJ1-2; maybe TRBD1 (5 bases). CDR3 length: 13 residues. V lost 6 bases and J lost 2, with 10 bases in between. The germline gives CDR1 MNHEY, CDR2 SMNVEV (reference sequence). CDR3 coding DNA: TGTGCCAGCAGAGGGACGGCGAACTATGGCTACACCTTC. Translation gives CASRGTANYGYTF.

The V gene is TRBV11-2, the J gene TRBJ1-3, with no clear D. The V end was cut by 2 bases, the J end by 3 bases, with 5 bases between. CDR1 and CDR2 (germline): SGHAT, FQNNGV. CDR3 length: 13 residues. In DNA, the CDR3 is TGTGCCAGCAGCTTATACGATGGAAACACCATATATTTT. Its protein product is CASSLYDGNTIYF. Complete variable domain (other parts from reference TRBV11-2 and TRBJ1-3): EAGVAQSPRYKIIEKRQSVAFWCNPISGHATLYWYQQILGQGPKLLIQFQNNGVVDDSQLPKDRFSAERLKGVDSTLKIQPAKLEDSAVYLCASSLYDGNTIYFGEGSWLTVV.

This sequence joins TRBV5-1 and TRBJ2-1; TRBD2 agrees at 12 bases. Germline V lookup: CDR1 SGHRS, CDR2 YFSETQ. The CDR3 is made up of 15 amino acids. V lost 4 bases and J lost 5; bases outside the gene matches: 4. As DNA, the CDR3 is TGCGCCAGCAGCCGACTAGCGGGAGACGACAATGAGCAGTTCTTC. Translating gives CASSRLAGDDNEQFF.

This clone was seen more than once but under ten times. V is TRBV7-9 and J is TRBJ1-5, with D hard to call. The germline V gene has CDR1 SEHNR and CDR2 FQNEAQ (reference sequence). This CDR3 has 10 amino acids. V lost 2 bases to trimming and J lost 12 bases, with 5 bases between them. As DNA, the CDR3 is TGTGCCAGCAGCTTACCCGACCAGCATTTT. This encodes CASSLPDQHF.